The text below deals with one TCR beta chain. Its cognate antigen is unknown. The V and J ends lost 2 bases and 5 bases, in that order; junction bases with no gene match: 5. This CDR3 has 14 amino acids. Germline CDR1 reads LGHNT; CDR2 reads FRNRAP. All patients experienced relapse after autologous stem cell transplantation, and brentuximab vedotin exposure was variable. This sample is part of a study of PD-1 blockade in classical Hodgkin lymphoma. On the study more broadly: With a 2-week interval, patients received intravenous nivolumab at 3 mg/kg. Findings of the study overall: At C4D1, TCR diversity had climbed significantly for CD4+ cells, though not for CD8+ cells. The study found complete responders had baseline diversity similar to newly diagnosed patients. Relative to healthy donors, newly diagnosed patients reportedly had lower baseline TCR diversity, which was reported as lower still in relapsed/refractory patients.

The method was immunoSEQ multiplex PCR; TCRdb's version includes in-frame clones alone and lacks a portion of them. This table has some 46,000 clones, around 82% appearing once. The sequenced sample was peripheral blood mononuclear cells (PBMCs), obtained before the second cycle of nivolumab. This clonotype was obtained from a human donor with classical Hodgkin lymphoma. This chain links TRBV12-5 with TRBJ1-1, with TRBD1 matching 7 bases. CDR3 nucleotide sequence: TGTGCTAGTGGTTTGACCCCAGGGGGTACTGAAGCTTTCTTT. This sequence encodes CASGLTPGGTEAFF. The whole variable domain, filled in from reference TRBV12-5 and TRBJ1-1, reads DARVTQTPRHKVTEMGQEVTMRCQPILGHNTVFWYRQTMMQGLELLAYFRNRAPLDDSGMPKDRFSAEMPDATLATLKIQPSEPRDSAVYFCASGLTPGGTEAFFGQGTRLTVV.